The 5 T cell receptor beta chains below come from one sample, sequenced in a study of neurological immune-mediated disorders. TCRdb recomputed calls from the 5' RACE reads with MiXCR, one row per CDR3 protein. The table records under 130,000 distinct CDR3 sequences, 10% to 12% of them present only once. As to time point: longitudinal time-point 3. Material: PBMCs. Source of these receptors: a female donor with HTLV-1-associated myelopathy (HAM/TSP).

This clonotype was seen many times. The genes are TRBV6-5 and TRBJ1-3; a possible D gene is TRBD1 (5 bases). The V gene's germline CDR1 is MNHEY and CDR2 SVGAGI. The CDR3 is 15 residues long. V dropped 2 bases and J dropped 5 bases, with 13 bases sitting between them. In DNA, the CDR3 is TGTGCCAGCAGTTACCCCCGGGGGTCGAGAAACACCATATATTTT. It is translated as CASSYPRGSRNTIYF.

In its sample, this clonotype was seen many times. J is TRBJ1-2 and V is TRBV29-1; maybe TRBD1 (6 bases). Trimming removed 6 bases at V and 9 bases at J, with 20 bases between. Looked up from germline, CDR1 is SQVTM and CDR2 is ANQGSEA. This CDR3 spans 13 amino acids. This chain's CDR3 is CSVGGPRGQSYTF. CDR3 DNA sequence: TGCAGCGTCGGGGGGCCGCGGGGGCAGAGCTACACCTTC.

The genes are TRBV20-1 and TRBJ2-1; the match to TRBD2 covers 9 bases. The germline V gene encodes CDR1 DFQATT and CDR2 SNEGSKA (reference sequence). Losses at the gene ends were 2 bases for V and 5 bases for J; bases not matched to a gene: 4. The CDR3 is made up of 14 amino acids. The CDR3 is CSARKGTSHNEQFF. The CDR3 DNA follows: TGCAGTGCTAGAAAGGGGACTAGCCACAATGAGCAGTTCTTC.

This clonotype was counted a few times. Just one base apart from a much larger clone, this may be a read error. This chain links TRBV5-1 with TRBJ2-5, with a possible D match to TRBD2 (6 bases). In germline, CDR1 is SGHRS, CDR2 YFSETQ. The CDR3 totals 14 residues. The CDR3 nucleotides read TGCGCCAACAGCTTGGGCGGGGCCGAAGAGACCCAGTACTTC. It specifies CANSLGGAEETQYF.

This clonotype was seen a few times. This chain connects TRBV20-1 to TRBJ2-3, with 8 bases that match TRBD1. Germline-derived CDR1 and CDR2 are DFQATT and SNEGSKA (reference sequence). V dropped 1 base and J dropped 1; count of bases not matched to a gene: 4. The CDR3 contains 15 residues. The CDR3 sequence is CSARVGTGRTDTQYF. The CDR3 coding sequence is TGCAGTGCTAGAGTTGGGACAGGCCGCACAGATACGCAGTATTTT.